These 20 T cell receptor beta chains share one sample of origin, sequenced in a study of cytomegalovirus exposure and HLA in healthy donors. The PCR had 60 Vbeta and 13 Jbeta primers. Sequencing used immunoSEQ multiplex PCR; TCRdb keeps in-frame clones, though not all of them. The profile shows 85,000 to 100,000 clones, around nine tenths of them singletons. The specimen sequenced was PBMCs. The receptors originated from a man between 25 and 39 years old in good health and CMV-seropositive.

The V gene is TRBV5-4, the J gene TRBJ1-6; D gene unclear. This CDR3 comprises 16 residues. Germline V gene sequence: CDR1 SGHNT, CDR2 YYREEE (reference sequence). Trimming removed 2 bases from V and 10 bases from J, with 19 bases in between. CDR3 residues: CASSFLRGGKGSPLHF. CDR3 sequence (DNA): TGTGCCAGCAGCTTCCTAAGAGGAGGGAAAGGATCACCCCTCCACTTT.

The chain combines TRBV4-1 with TRBJ1-2; maybe TRBD1 (5 bases). The V and J ends lost 1 base and 4 bases respectively, with 22 bases between them. Germline V lookup: CDR1 MGHRA, CDR2 YSYEKL. The CDR3 length is 18 residues. The CDR3 sequence is CASSQVGASYTASYGYTF. The CDR3 nucleotides are TGCGCCAGCAGCCAAGTAGGGGCATCTTACACGGCATCCTATGGCTACACCTTC.

The V and J genes are TRBV28 and TRBJ1-2; tentatively, D is TRBD1 (6 bases). V was clipped by 5 bases and J by 2 bases, with 24 bases between them. Germline V gives CDR1 MDHEN, CDR2 SYDVKM. The length of the CDR3 is 18 residues. The CDR3 region is CASSREGGSKGSNYGYTF. CDR3 in DNA: TGTGCCAGCAGTCGGGAGGGGGGAAGCAAAGGTTCGAACTATGGCTACACCTTC.

The chain employs TRBV5-5 and TRBJ2-1, with TRBD2 as a possible D gene (5 bases). In germline, CDR1 is SGHKS, CDR2 YYEKEE (reference sequence). This CDR3 is built from 12 residues. Trimming cost V 3 bases and J 8 bases, with 9 bases left between them. The CDR3 bases are TGTGCCAGCAGCTGGACCGGGGATGAGCAGTTCTTC. Translation gives CASSWTGDEQFF.

The chain combines TRBV6-1 with TRBJ1-1; D unclear. The CDR3 contains 14 residues. V dropped 3 bases and J dropped 1 base, with 9 bases sitting between them. Germline CDR1 and CDR2: MNHNS and SASEGT. This CDR3 reads CASSEFGGNTEAFF. The CDR3 bases are TGTGCCAGCAGTGAGTTTGGAGGGAACACTGAAGCTTTCTTT.

The rearrangement joins TRBV28 to TRBJ1-4; TRBD1 matches at 7 bases. Germline V gene sequence: CDR1 MDHEN, CDR2 SYDVKM. This CDR3 is 13 amino acids long. Trimming at V came to 3 bases and at J to 8 bases, leaving 3 bases not matched to a gene. CDR3 nucleotides: TGTGCCAGCAGTTTTCAGGGGGACGAAAAACTGTTTTTT. It yields the protein CASSFQGDEKLFF.

The chain employs TRBV7-2 and TRBJ2-5; 15 positions match TRBD2. Germline CDR1 SGHTA, CDR2 FQGNSA. V dropped 1 base and J dropped 1; count of bases not matched to a gene: 4. The CDR3 length is 18 residues. This CDR3 is CASSLGGGLAGGQETQYF. In DNA form, the CDR3 reads TGTGCCAGCAGCTTAGGGGGGGGACTAGCGGGAGGCCAAGAGACCCAGTACTTC.

The rearrangement joins TRBV7-9 to TRBJ1-1; a weak D match, TRBD1 (5 bases). V was pared by 0 bases and J by 2 bases, with 10 bases between. CDR1 and CDR2 (germline): SEHNR, FQNEAQ (reference sequence). This CDR3 has 15 amino acids. DNA for the CDR3: TGTGCCAGCAGCTTAGCGGTGGGGCGCAACACTGAAGCTTTCTTT. This translates into CASSLAVGRNTEAFF.

The chain combines TRBV6-5 with TRBJ1-6; 10 bases are shared with TRBD1. Trimming removed 5 bases from V and 12 bases from J; junction bases left unmatched: 7. Germline CDR1 MNHEY, CDR2 SVGAGI. This CDR3 has 14 residues. The CDR3 reads CASSQGTGVVPLHF. The CDR3 DNA reads TGTGCCAGCAGTCAAGGGACAGGGGTAGTACCCCTCCACTTT.

The chain links TRBV7-9 to TRBJ2-2; a weak D match, TRBD2 (6 bases). Germline CDR1 and CDR2: SEHNR and FQNEAQ (reference sequence). The V and J ends lost 5 bases and 5 bases respectively, with 15 bases between them. The CDR3 has 15 amino acids. In DNA form, the CDR3 reads TGTGCCAGCAGCCACCCTCGGGACTTTACCGGGGAGCTGTTTTTT. Protein product: CASSHPRDFTGELFF.

This clone was counted once. V and J are TRBV7-9 and TRBJ1-1, with D perhaps TRBD1 (6 bases). CDR1 is SEHNR, CDR2 FQNEAQ, per germline (reference sequence). Trimming took 2 bases from V and 1 from J, leaving 8 bases between them. The CDR3 has 14 amino acids. This chain's CDR3 is CASSLRGWNTEAFF. CDR3 DNA: TGTGCCAGCAGCTTAAGGGGGTGGAACACTGAAGCTTTCTTT.

This rearrangement joins TRBV10-2 to TRBJ2-3; the match to TRBD2 covers 12 bases. Germline V gene sequence: CDR1 WSHSY, CDR2 SAAADI. The CDR3 runs 20 residues. Germline trimming cut 0 bases from V and 2 bases from J; bases unmatched to any gene: 12. CDR3 residues: CASSESASGRAAGITDTQYF. CDR3 DNA: TGCGCCAGCAGTGAGTCAGCTAGCGGGAGGGCCGCGGGAATCACAGATACGCAGTATTTT.

V usage is TRBV27 and J usage is TRBJ2-7, with 10 bases aligning to TRBD2. The junction had 11 bases not matched to a gene; V was cut back by 6 bases and J by 3 bases. Germline V gene lookup returns CDR1 MNHEY and CDR2 SMNVEV (reference sequence). The CDR3 is 16 amino acids. CDR3 in amino acids: CASRSASSGGLYEQYF. The CDR3 bases are TGTGCCAGCAGGTCTGCATCTAGCGGGGGTCTCTACGAGCAGTACTTC.

V and J are TRBV29-1 and TRBJ1-3; unclear D gene. V was pared by 4 bases and J by 4 bases, with 11 bases between. The CDR3 consists of 13 residues. Germline V gene data show CDR1 as SQVTM and CDR2 as ANQGSEA. DNA for the CDR3: TGCAGCGTTGGAGCGGGTTCGGGAAACACCATATATTTT. The encoded protein is CSVGAGSGNTIYF.

The rearrangement links TRBV19 to TRBJ2-1; 8 nucleotides agree with TRBD2. Germline assignment: CDR1 LNHDA and CDR2 SQIVND (reference sequence). The junction had 10 bases not matched to a gene; V was cut back by 0 bases and J by 9 bases. The CDR3 consists of 16 residues. The CDR3 DNA reads as TGTGCCAGTAGTATAGAAGGGAGCGGGAGAGGGTTTGAGCAGTTCTTC. Translation: CASSIEGSGRGFEQFF.

The chain couples TRBV5-6 to TRBJ2-2; weak D call: TRBD2 (5 bases). The CDR3 extends over 15 amino acids. V lost 0 bases, J lost 4 bases, and 10 bases lay in between. The germline V gene encodes CDR1 SGHDT and CDR2 YYEEEE. The CDR3 reads CASSLGGRITGELFF. CDR3 sequence (DNA): TGTGCCAGCAGCTTGGGTGGGAGAATCACCGGGGAGCTGTTTTTT.

The chain carries TRBV7-3 and TRBJ2-3; D is undetermined. CDR1 SGHTA and CDR2 FQGTGA come from the germline V gene. V dropped 1 base and J dropped 1 base, with 3 bases sitting between them. CDR3 size: 13 residues. CDR3 in amino acids: CASSLIGTDTQYF. The CDR3 DNA is TGTGCCAGCAGCTTAATAGGCACAGATACGCAGTATTTT.

This sequence joins TRBV27 and TRBJ2-7, with 8 bases matching TRBD1. V gave up 6 bases and J gave up 2 bases; unmatched junction bases: 9. The CDR3 sequence is 15 residues long. The germline V gene has CDR1 MNHEY and CDR2 SMNVEV (reference sequence). The CDR3 sequence: CASRKAGGSPYEQYF. The CDR3 DNA sequence: TGTGCCAGCAGGAAGGCAGGGGGCTCACCCTACGAGCAGTACTTC.

This chain uses TRBV4-1 with TRBJ2-1; 8 bases match TRBD2. The ends lost 7 bases at V and 3 bases at J; junction bases unmatched: 5. The CDR3 totals 14 residues. Germline V gene sequence: CDR1 MGHRA, CDR2 YSYEKL. The CDR3 reads CASMGSGNYNEQFF. The CDR3 DNA is TGCGCCAGCATGGGTAGCGGGAACTACAATGAGCAGTTCTTC.

J is TRBJ1-5 and V is TRBV29-1, with TRBD1 matching over 8 bases. The CDR3 is 13 residues long. Germline-derived CDR1 and CDR2 are SQVTM and ANQGSEA. The J segment lost 4 bases and the V segment lost 4 bases, leaving 3 bases of the junction unmatched. The CDR3 protein is CSVGQGKNQPQHF. DNA for the CDR3: TGCAGCGTTGGACAGGGGAAGAATCAGCCCCAGCATTTT. The whole variable domain, remainder taken from reference TRBV29-1 and TRBJ1-5, is SAVISQKPSRDICQRGTSLTIQCQVDSQVTMMFWYRQQPGQSLTLIATANQGSEATYESGFVIDKFPISRPNLTFSTLTVSNMSPEDSSIYLCSVGQGKNQPQHFGDGTRLSIL.